The 8 T cell receptor beta chains below were found in one sample sequenced in a study of neurological immune-mediated disorders. Time point meaning: longitudinal time-point 1 (baseline). TCRdb recomputed calls from the 5' RACE reads with MiXCR, one row per CDR3 protein. The sample comprises tens of thousands of distinct CDR3 sequences, about 10% of which are singletons, and less than 8% rests with the top ten. The sequenced sample consisted of PBMCs. The origin of the receptors is a male donor with HTLV-1-associated myelopathy (HAM/TSP).

In this sample, this clonotype turned up many times. The chain has TRBV7-8 and TRBJ2-2; D not certain. Germline loops: CDR1 SGHVS, CDR2 FQNEAQ. This CDR3 comprises 16 residues. Trimming took 4 bases from V and 1 from J, leaving 13 bases between them. CDR3 sequence: CASSSGRILNTGELFF. The CDR3 DNA reads TGTGCCAGCAGCTCCGGACGGATACTGAACACCGGGGAGCTGTTTTTT. Based on the CDR3 plus reference TRBV7-8 and TRBJ2-2, the full variable domain is GAGVSQSPRYKVAKRGQDVALRCDPISGHVSLFWYQQALGQGPEFLTYFQNEAQLDKSGLPSDRFFAERPEGSVSTLKIQRTQQEDSAVYLCASSSGRILNTGELFFGEGSRLTVL.

This clonotype was observed many times. The rearrangement links TRBV5-1 to TRBJ1-6; D is unclear. CDR1 and CDR2 (germline): SGHRS, YFSETQ. Trimming took 1 base from V and 0 from J, leaving 8 bases between them. CDR3 length: 16 residues. The CDR3 reads CASSLTASSYNSPLHF. CDR3 sequence (DNA): TGCGCCAGCAGCTTGACGGCCAGCTCCTATAATTCACCCCTCCACTTT.

This clonotype has just a few counts. The V gene is TRBV7-6, the J gene TRBJ2-7, with 8 bases lining up with TRBD1. After removal of 6 bases from V and 1 base from J, the junction contained 8 bases not matched to a gene. Germline V gene sequence: CDR1 SGHVS, CDR2 FNYEAQ. The CDR3 sequence is 15 residues long. The CDR3 region is CASSLEGQASYEQYF. In DNA, the CDR3 is TGTGCCAGCAGTCTAGAGGGACAGGCATCCTACGAGCAGTACTTC. The full variable domain, completed using reference TRBV7-6 and TRBJ2-7, is GAGVSQSPRYKVTKRGQDVALRCDPISGHVSLYWYRQALGQGPEFLTYFNYEAQQDKSGLPNDRFSAERPEGSISTLTIQRTEQRDSAMYRCASSLEGQASYEQYFGPGTRLTVT.

This clonotype was picked up many times. The chain carries TRBV7-2 and TRBJ1-2, with TRBD1 as a possible D gene (5 bases). Per germline, CDR1 SGHTA and CDR2 FQGNSA. This CDR3 spans 12 amino acids. V dropped 4 bases and J dropped 7 bases, with 10 bases sitting between them. The CDR3 sequence is CASSSGTLGYTF. CDR3 bases: TGTGCCAGCAGCTCGGGGACGCTTGGCTACACCTTC.

In its sample, this clonotype was seen many times. The V gene is TRBV29-1, the J gene TRBJ1-1; 9 bases fit TRBD1. The V and J ends lost 1 base and 5 bases, in that order; junction bases with no gene match: 5. Germline CDR1 and CDR2: SQVTM and ANQGSEA. The CDR3 sequence is 14 residues long. The DNA of the CDR3 is TGCAGCGTTGAAGTCGGACAGGGGAGAACTGAAGCTTTCTTT. The encoded protein is CSVEVGQGRTEAFF.

The sample holds many counts of this clonotype. Written as DNA, the CDR3 is TGCAGTGCTAAAACTATCAATGAGCAGTTCTTC. Protein: CSAKTINEQFF. The gene calls are TRBV20-1 and TRBJ2-1, with D unresolved. Germline assignment: CDR1 DFQATT and CDR2 SNEGSKA (reference sequence). V dropped 4 bases and J dropped 6 bases, with 7 bases sitting between them. The CDR3 spans 11 residues.

This clonotype was seen at least ten times. The gene calls are TRBV5-1 and TRBJ2-7; no clear D. Trimming took 4 bases from V and 3 from J, leaving 14 bases between them. This CDR3 is built from 14 residues. Germline CDR1 SGHRS, CDR2 YFSETQ. CDR3 sequence reads: CASSSWTANYEQYF. CDR3 bases: TGCGCCAGCAGCAGCTGGACGGCCAACTACGAGCAGTACTTC.

The V call is TRBV30, the J call TRBJ2-1; 7 bases fit TRBD1. CDR3 size: 15 residues. The trim removed 0 bases at V and 2 bases at J, leaving 4 bases unmatched. Germline CDR1 and CDR2: GTSNPN and SVGIG (reference sequence). The CDR3 bases are TGTGCCTGGAGTGTAAGGGGACAGCCCTACAATGAGCAGTTCTTC. Its protein is CAWSVRGQPYNEQFF. The full variable domain, in which reference TRBV30 and TRBJ2-1 provide the parts outside the CDR3, is SQTIHQWPATLVQPVGSPLSLECTVEGTSNPNLYWYRQAAGRGLQLLFYSVGIGQISSEVPQNLSASRPQDRQFILSSKKLLLSDSGFYLCAWSVRGQPYNEQFFGPGTRLTVL.